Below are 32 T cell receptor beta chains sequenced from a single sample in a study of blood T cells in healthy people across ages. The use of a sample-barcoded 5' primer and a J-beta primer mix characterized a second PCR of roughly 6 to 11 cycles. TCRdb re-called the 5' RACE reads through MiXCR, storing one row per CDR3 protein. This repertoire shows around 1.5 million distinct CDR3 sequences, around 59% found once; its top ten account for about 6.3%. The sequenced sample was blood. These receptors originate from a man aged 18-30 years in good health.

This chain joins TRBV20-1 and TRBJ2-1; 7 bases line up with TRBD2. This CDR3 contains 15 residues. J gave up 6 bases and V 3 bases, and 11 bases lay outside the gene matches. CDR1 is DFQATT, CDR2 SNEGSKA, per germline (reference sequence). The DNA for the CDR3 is TGCAGTGCTAGTGGGGGTACTAGCGCGATCAATGAGCAGTTCTTC. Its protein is CSASGGTSAINEQFF.

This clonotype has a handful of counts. CDR3 sequence (DNA): TGTGCCAGCAGCCGCCGGACAGGCGGGAACACTGAAGCTTTCTTT. Translated: CASSRRTGGNTEAFF. This chain joins TRBV5-4 and TRBJ1-1; 7 bases agree with TRBD1. Germline loops: CDR1 SGHNT, CDR2 YYREEE (reference sequence). The length of the CDR3 is 15 residues. V shed 4 bases, J shed 1 base, and the junction held 7 bases outside the gene matches.

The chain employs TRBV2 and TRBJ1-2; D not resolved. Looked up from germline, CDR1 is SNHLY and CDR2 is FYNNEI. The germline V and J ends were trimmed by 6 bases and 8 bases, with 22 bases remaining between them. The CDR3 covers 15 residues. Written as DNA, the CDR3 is TGTGCCAGCAGGGACCTTCCGCAGGCCCCTAGGGGCTACACCTTC. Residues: CASRDLPQAPRGYTF. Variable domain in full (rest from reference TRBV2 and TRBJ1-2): EPEVTQTPSHQVTQMGQEVILRCVPISNHLYFYWYRQILGQKVEFLVSFYNNEISEKSEIFDDQFSVERPDGSNFTLKIRSTKLEDSAMYFCASRDLPQAPRGYTFGSGTRLTVV.

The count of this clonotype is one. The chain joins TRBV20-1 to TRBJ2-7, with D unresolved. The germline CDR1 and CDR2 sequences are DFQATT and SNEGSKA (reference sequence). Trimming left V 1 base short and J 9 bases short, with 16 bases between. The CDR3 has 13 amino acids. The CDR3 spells CSARARLGFGQYF. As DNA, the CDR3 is TGCAGTGCTAGAGCTCGACTTGGGTTTGGGCAGTACTTC.

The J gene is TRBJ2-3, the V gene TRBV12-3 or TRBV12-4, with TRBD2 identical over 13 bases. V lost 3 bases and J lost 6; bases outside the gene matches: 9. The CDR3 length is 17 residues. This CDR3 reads CASSFVPGLAGEDTQYF. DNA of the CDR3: TGTGCCAGCAGTTTTGTCCCAGGACTAGCGGGAGAGGATACGCAGTATTTT.

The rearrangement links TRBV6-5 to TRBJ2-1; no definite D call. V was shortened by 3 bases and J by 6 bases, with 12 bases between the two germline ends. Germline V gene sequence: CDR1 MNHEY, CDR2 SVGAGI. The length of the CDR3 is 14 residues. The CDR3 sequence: CASSYGPSPNEQFF. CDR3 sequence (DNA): TGTGCCAGCAGTTATGGACCATCCCCCAATGAGCAGTTCTTC.

The CDR3 region is CASSQVVSGGGETQYF. CDR3 DNA: TGTGCCAGCAGCCAAGTGGTCTCGGGGGGTGGAGAGACCCAGTACTTC. This rearrangement joins TRBV7-2 to TRBJ2-7, with 7 bases fitting TRBD2. The DNA end is more similar to TRBJ2-5, so the J call may be wrong. The germline V gene has CDR1 SGHTA and CDR2 FQGNSA. CDR3 size: 16 residues.

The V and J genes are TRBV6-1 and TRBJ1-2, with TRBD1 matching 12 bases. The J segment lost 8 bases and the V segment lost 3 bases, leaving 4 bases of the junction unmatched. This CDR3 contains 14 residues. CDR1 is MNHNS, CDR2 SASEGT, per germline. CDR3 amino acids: CASSEGTGGAGYTF. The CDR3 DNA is TGTGCCAGCAGTGAGGGGACAGGGGGCGCGGGCTACACCTTC.

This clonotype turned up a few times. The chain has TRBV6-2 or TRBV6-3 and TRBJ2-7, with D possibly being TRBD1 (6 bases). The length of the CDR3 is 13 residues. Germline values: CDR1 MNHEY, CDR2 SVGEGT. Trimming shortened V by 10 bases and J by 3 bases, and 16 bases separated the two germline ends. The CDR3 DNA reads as TGTGCCACCTCTCCCGGACAGATCTACGAGCAGTACTTC. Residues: CATSPGQIYEQYF.

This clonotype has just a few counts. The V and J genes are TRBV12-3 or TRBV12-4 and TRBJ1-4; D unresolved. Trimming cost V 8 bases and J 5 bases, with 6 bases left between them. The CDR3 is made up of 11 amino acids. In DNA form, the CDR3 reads TGTGCCAGCCGGGGAAATGAAAAACTGTTTTTT. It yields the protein CASRGNEKLFF.

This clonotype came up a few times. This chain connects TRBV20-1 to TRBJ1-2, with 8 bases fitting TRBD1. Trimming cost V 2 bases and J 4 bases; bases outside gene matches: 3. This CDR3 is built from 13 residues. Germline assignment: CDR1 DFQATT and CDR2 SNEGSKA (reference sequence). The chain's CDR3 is CSARPGTGYGYTF. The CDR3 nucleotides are TGCAGTGCTAGACCTGGGACAGGCTATGGCTACACCTTC.

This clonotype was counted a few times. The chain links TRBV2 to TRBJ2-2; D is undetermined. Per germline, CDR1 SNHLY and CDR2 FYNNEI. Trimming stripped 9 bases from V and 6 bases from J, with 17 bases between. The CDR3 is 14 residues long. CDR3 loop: CARSGVEYSGELFF. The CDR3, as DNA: TGTGCCAGATCGGGCGTTGAGTATTCCGGGGAGCTGTTTTTT.

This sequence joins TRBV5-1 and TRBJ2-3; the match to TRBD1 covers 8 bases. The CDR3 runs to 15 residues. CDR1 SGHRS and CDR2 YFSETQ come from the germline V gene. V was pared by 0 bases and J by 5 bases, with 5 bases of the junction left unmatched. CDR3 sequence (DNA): TGCGCCAGCAGCTTGGCCGGACAGGGTGGAGATACGCAGTATTTT. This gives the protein CASSLAGQGGDTQYF.

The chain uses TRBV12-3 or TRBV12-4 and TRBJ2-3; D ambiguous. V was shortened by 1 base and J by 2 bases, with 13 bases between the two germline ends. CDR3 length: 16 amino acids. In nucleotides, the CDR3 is TGTGCCAGCAGTTTAGTAGGGTCGGGCGCCACAGATACGCAGTATTTT. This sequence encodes CASSLVGSGATDTQYF.

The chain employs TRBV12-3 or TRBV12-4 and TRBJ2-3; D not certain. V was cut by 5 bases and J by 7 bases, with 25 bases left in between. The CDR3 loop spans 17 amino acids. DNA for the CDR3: TGTGCCAGCAGTCCAAGGGCAGGAGAAGGAGAGAGGTATACGCAGTATTTT. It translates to CASSPRAGEGERYTQYF.

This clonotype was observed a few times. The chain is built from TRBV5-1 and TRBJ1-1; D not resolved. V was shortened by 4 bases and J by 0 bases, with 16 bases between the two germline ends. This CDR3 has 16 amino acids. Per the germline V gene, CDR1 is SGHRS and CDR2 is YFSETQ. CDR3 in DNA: TGCGCCAGCAGCCGTGGTCGGGTAGTCATGAACACTGAAGCTTTCTTT. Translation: CASSRGRVVMNTEAFF.

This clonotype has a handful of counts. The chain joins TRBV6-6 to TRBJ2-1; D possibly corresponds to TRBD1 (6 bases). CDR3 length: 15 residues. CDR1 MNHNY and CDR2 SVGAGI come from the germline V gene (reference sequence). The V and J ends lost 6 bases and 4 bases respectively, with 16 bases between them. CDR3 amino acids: CASSLGQFKYNEQFF. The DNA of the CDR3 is TGTGCCAGCAGCCTCGGACAGTTTAAATACAATGAGCAGTTCTTC.

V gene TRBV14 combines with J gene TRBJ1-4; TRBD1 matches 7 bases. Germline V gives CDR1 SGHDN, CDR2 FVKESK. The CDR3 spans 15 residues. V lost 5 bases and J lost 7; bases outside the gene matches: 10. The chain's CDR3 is CASSETGRGAEKLFF. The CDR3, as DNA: TGTGCCAGCAGCGAGACAGGGAGAGGGGCTGAAAAACTGTTTTTT.

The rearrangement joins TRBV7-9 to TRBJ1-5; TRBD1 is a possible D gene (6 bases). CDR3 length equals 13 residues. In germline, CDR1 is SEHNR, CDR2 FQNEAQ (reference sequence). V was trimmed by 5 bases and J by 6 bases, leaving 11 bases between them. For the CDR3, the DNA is TGTGCCAGCAGCAGCGACAGGACTCAGCCCCAGCATTTT. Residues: CASSSDRTQPQHF.

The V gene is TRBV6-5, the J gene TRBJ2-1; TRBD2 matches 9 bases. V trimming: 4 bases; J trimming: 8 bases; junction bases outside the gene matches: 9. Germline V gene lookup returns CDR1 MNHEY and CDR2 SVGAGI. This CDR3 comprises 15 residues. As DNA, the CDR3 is TGTGCCAGCAGTTTTGAAGCGGGAGGATCCGATGAGCAGTTCTTC. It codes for CASSFEAGGSDEQFF.

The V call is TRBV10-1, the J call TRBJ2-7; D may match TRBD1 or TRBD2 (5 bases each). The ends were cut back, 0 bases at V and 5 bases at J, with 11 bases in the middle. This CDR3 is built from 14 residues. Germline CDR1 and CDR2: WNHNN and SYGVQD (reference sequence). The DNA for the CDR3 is TGCGCCAGCAGTGAGTCGGGGGATTCTGACGAGCAGTACTTC. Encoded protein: CASSESGDSDEQYF.

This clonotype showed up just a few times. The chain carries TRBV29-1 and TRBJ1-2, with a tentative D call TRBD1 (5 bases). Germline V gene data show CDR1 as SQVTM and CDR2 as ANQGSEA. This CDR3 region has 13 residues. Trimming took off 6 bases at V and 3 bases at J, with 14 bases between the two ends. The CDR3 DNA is TGCAGCGTAAAAGGGACCATTGACTATGGCTACACCTTC. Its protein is CSVKGTIDYGYTF.

The CDR3 DNA sequence: TGCAGTGCTAGGGTGTTGCGGGGCGCCTACAATGAGCAGTTCTTC. Encoded protein: CSARVLRGAYNEQFF. The chain uses TRBV20-1 and TRBJ2-1; maybe TRBD2 (6 bases). Between the trimmed V and J ends, which lost 3 bases and 2 bases, there was a span of 14 bases. The CDR3 covers 15 residues. The V gene's germline CDR1 is DFQATT and CDR2 SNEGSKA (reference sequence).

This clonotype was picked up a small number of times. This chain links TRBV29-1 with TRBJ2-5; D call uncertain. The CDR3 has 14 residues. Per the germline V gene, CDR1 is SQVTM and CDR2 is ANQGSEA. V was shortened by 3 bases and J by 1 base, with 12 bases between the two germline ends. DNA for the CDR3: TGCAGCGTTGAGTCTGCCGGGCTCCAAGAGACCCAGTACTTC. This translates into CSVESAGLQETQYF. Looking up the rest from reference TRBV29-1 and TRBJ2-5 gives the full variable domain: SAVISQKPSRDICQRGTSLTIQCQVDSQVTMMFWYRQQPGQSLTLIATANQGSEATYESGFVIDKFPISRPNLTFSTLTVSNMSPEDSSIYLCSVESAGLQETQYFGPGTRLLVL.

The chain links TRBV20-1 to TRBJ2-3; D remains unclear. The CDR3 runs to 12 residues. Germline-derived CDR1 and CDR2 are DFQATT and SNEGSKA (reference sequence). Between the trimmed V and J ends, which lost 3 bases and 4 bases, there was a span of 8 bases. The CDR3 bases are TGCAGTGCTAGCCCGCGCGCAGATACGCAGTATTTT. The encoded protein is CSASPRADTQYF.

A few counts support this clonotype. The CDR3 loop reads CSAEGWGERADTQYF. The CDR3 DNA reads TGCAGTGCTGAGGGCTGGGGGGAAAGAGCAGATACGCAGTATTTT. The V call is TRBV20-1, the J call TRBJ2-3; TRBD2 might be the D (6 bases). In germline, CDR1 is DFQATT, CDR2 SNEGSKA (reference sequence). The CDR3 contains 15 residues. Deletions cut 5 bases from V and 4 bases from J, with 19 bases between.

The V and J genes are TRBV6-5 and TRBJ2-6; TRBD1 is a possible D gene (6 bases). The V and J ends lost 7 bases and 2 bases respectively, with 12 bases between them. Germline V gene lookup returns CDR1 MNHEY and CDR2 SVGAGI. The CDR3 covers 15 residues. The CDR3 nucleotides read TGTGCCAGCACGTTTGGGACAACTGGGGCCAACGTCCTGACTTTC. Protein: CASTFGTTGANVLTF.

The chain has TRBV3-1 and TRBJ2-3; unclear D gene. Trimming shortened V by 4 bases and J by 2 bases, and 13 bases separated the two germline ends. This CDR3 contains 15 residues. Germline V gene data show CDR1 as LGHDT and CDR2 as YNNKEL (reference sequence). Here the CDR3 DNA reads TGTGCCAGCAGCCGCCGGTCCGACAACACAGATACGCAGTATTTT. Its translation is CASSRRSDNTDTQYF.

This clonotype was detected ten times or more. The CDR3 is CSARDSLRLAGAASYNEQFF. The DNA for the CDR3 is TGCAGTGCTAGAGATTCTTTAAGACTAGCGGGAGCAGCGTCCTACAATGAGCAGTTCTTC. V gene TRBV20-1 combines with J gene TRBJ2-1; 12 bases match TRBD2. J gave up 1 base and V 0 bases, and 13 bases lay outside the gene matches. CDR3 length equals 20 residues. Germline V gene data show CDR1 as DFQATT and CDR2 as SNEGSKA (reference sequence).

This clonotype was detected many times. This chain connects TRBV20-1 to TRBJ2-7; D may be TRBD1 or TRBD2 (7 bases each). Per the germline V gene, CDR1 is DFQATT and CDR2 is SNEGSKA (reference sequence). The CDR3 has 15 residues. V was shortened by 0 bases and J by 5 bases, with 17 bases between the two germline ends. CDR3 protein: CSARDEAGGDHEQYF. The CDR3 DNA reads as TGCAGTGCTAGAGATGAGGCAGGGGGGGACCACGAGCAGTACTTC.

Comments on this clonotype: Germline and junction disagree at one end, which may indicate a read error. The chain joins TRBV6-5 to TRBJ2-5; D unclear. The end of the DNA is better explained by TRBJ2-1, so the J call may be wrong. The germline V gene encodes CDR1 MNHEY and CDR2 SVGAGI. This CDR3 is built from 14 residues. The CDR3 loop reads CASSYSTFQETQFF. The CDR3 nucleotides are TGTGCCAGTAGTTACAGCACATTTCAAGAGACCCAGTTCTTC.

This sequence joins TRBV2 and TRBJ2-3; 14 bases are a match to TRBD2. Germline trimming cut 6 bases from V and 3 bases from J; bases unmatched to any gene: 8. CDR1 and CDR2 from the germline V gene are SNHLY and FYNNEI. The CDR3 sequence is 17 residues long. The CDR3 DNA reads TGTGCCAGCAGCCCGACTAGCGGGGGGGGCGGAACAGATACGCAGTATTTT. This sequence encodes CASSPTSGGGGTDTQYF.